Here is one T cell receptor (beta chain) with its context. Its antigen is as yet unknown. The junction departs from the called germline gene at one end, perhaps through a read error. The germline gives CDR1 SQVTM, CDR2 ANQGSEA. The CDR3 is 13 residues long. The tissue used was unsorted bulk material of roughly 17-33 mg. RNA and DNA were co-extracted from it with the AllPrep DNA/RNA mini kit. These data are taken from a study of tumor-infiltrating lymphocytes in primary liver carcinoma. Study results and caveats: Only about 8-24% of top clones spanned all five tumor regions.

TCR beta cDNA was prepared out of 500 ng total RNA by means of a constant-region primer. Three nested multiplex PCR rounds of slightly modified ARM-PCR generated TCR beta libraries. Use of TRBV1-TRBV30 forward primers with a C-beta reverse primer characterized the first two PCR rounds, which lasted nine to eleven cycles each. TCRdb called the multiplex PCR reads again in MiXCR, with one record for every CDR3 protein. The sample lists around 80,000 distinct CDR3 sequences, 65% to 80% seen once, with less than 20% in the top ten. V and J are TRBV29-1 and TRBJ2-7; D not resolved. The sequenced sample was liver tumor tissue from sampling region 1. Subset meaning: tumor region T1, superior pole. The TCR was taken from a man aged 35 to 55 with primary liver carcinoma and hepatitis B virus infection. The DNA for the CDR3 is TGCAGCGTTTTTGACCCCCCGGAAAACGAACAGTACTTC. It yields the protein CSVFDPPENEQYF.